This T cell receptor beta chain was recorded in a study of control samples from healthy donors and cancer patients. Concerning this clone: Other DNA sequences in the same sample also yield this CDR3.

Libraries were prepared by immunoSEQ multiplex PCR; TCRdb keeps only in-frame clonotypes and omits some of them. The table shows hundreds of thousands of clones, with about nine tenths occurring only once. CDR3 length: 15 amino acids. Germline V gives CDR1 SGDLS, CDR2 YYNGEE. With 3 bases clipped from V and 0 bases from J, the junction kept 2 bases outside the gene matches. This TCR was sampled from a man aged 40-49 years with head and neck cancer. The chain couples TRBV9 to TRBJ2-5; 10 bases are a match to TRBD2. Source material: PBMCs. As DNA, the CDR3 is TGTGCCAGCAGCGGAACTAGCGGGGACCAAGAGACCCAGTACTTC. Protein product: CASSGTSGDQETQYF.